The 21 T cell receptor beta chains below were found in one sample sequenced in a study of T-cell reconstitution after alpha-beta-depleted transplantation in children. Library preparation (for TCRbeta) was performed with unique molecular identifiers. Via MiXCR, TCRdb re-called the PCR reads, giving one row per CDR3 protein. This table holds roughly 490,000 distinct CDR3 sequences, 11% found once. The source material was PBMCs, mostly from graft donor cells, sampled 180 days after TCRalphabeta/CD19-depleted stem cell transplant. All receptors derive from a female patient aged 2 to 10 who had a stem cell transplant for aplastic anemia, so the T cells may come from the graft donor.

The chain has TRBV12-3 or TRBV12-4 and TRBJ1-5; no firm D call. The CDR3 spans 14 residues. V lost 7 bases to trimming and J lost 0 bases, with 10 bases between them. CDR3 coding DNA: TGTGCCAGCACACCCACCGTTAGCAATCAGCCCCAGCATTTT. Translated: CASTPTVSNQPQHF.

This clonotype was counted at least ten times. The chain uses TRBV5-1 and TRBJ1-1; D is perhaps TRBD1 (6 bases). The CDR3 has 13 residues. The V gene lost 5 bases and the J gene lost 1 base, with 9 bases spanning the gap. Germline V gene sequence: CDR1 SGHRS, CDR2 YFSETQ. The CDR3 DNA is TGCGCCAGCAGGAGGGGGAGGAACACTGAAGCTTTCTTT. It codes for CASRRGRNTEAFF.

This chain uses TRBV11-1 with TRBJ2-5, with D hard to call. Germline values: CDR1 SGHAT, CDR2 FQDESV (reference sequence). The V end lost 8 bases, the J end lost 4 bases, and 23 bases lay between the germline ends. CDR3 length: 16 residues. The DNA of the CDR3 is TGTGCCAGCTGGCCTACCGGGTCCCCCCTCGGAGAGACCCAGTACTTC. Translating gives CASWPTGSPLGETQYF.

This clonotype was detected many times. The V and J genes are TRBV20-1 and TRBJ2-1; 10 nucleotides line up with TRBD1. V dropped 6 bases and J dropped 7; count of bases not matched to a gene: 6. The CDR3 loop spans 13 amino acids. Germline lookup yields CDR1 DFQATT and CDR2 SNEGSKA (reference sequence). The CDR3 loop reads CSAGTGVLNEQFF. Here the CDR3 DNA reads TGCAGTGCGGGGACAGGGGTCTTAAATGAGCAGTTCTTC.

The V call is TRBV5-1, the J call TRBJ2-7; TRBD2 matches at 14 bases. V shed 3 bases, J shed 2 bases, and the junction held 10 bases outside the gene matches. Germline CDR1 reads SGHRS; CDR2 reads YFSETQ. The length of the CDR3 is 18 residues. CDR3: CASSSGTSGSRIPYEQYF. The CDR3 DNA reads as TGCGCCAGCAGCTCGGGGACTAGCGGGAGTAGAATCCCCTACGAGCAGTACTTC.

The chain joins TRBV7-2 to TRBJ2-6; D may be TRBD1 (6 bases). The V end lost 4 bases, the J end lost 2 bases, and 21 bases lay between the germline ends. Germline V gene lookup returns CDR1 SGHTA and CDR2 FQGNSA. The CDR3 is 19 amino acids. DNA of the CDR3: TGTGCCAGCAGCTCCGAAATACAGGGTTGGTCCCCTGGGGCCAACGTCCTGACTTTC. Translation gives CASSSEIQGWSPGANVLTF.

This clonotype was seen more than once but under ten times. CDR3 nucleotides: TGCATTCCCTCGGAGGGAGGGCCGATAGATGAGCAGTTCTTC. This gives the protein CIPSEGGPIDEQFF. This chain links TRBV20-1 with TRBJ2-1, with 7 bases fitting TRBD2. The CDR3 runs to 14 residues. Per germline, CDR1 DFQATT and CDR2 SNEGSKA (reference sequence).

This clonotype has a handful of counts. The chain is built from TRBV4-3 and TRBJ2-2, with D maybe TRBD1 (6 bases). The germline CDR1 and CDR2 sequences are LGHNA and YSLEER. Trimming took 1 base from V and 9 from J, leaving 15 bases between them. The CDR3 sequence is 15 residues long. The CDR3 is CASSQVGGPARELFF. The CDR3 DNA reads as TGCGCCAGCAGCCAAGTAGGGGGACCCGCGAGGGAGCTGTTTTTT.

The chain carries TRBV14 and TRBJ2-1; 12 bases agree with TRBD2. The V gene's germline CDR1 is SGHDN and CDR2 FVKESK. The V and J ends lost 2 bases and 5 bases, in that order; junction bases with no gene match: 10. The length of the CDR3 is 18 residues. CDR3 nucleotides: TGTGCCAGCAGCCAATCGGAGCTAGCGGGAGGGCAGGACAATGAGCAGTTCTTC. It specifies CASSQSELAGGQDNEQFF.

This clonotype occurred a few times. The chain combines TRBV15 with TRBJ2-2, with 9 bases fitting TRBD2. Per the germline V gene, CDR1 is LNHNV and CDR2 is YYDKDF (reference sequence). The CDR3 totals 16 residues. Germline trimming cut 5 bases from V and 4 bases from J; bases unmatched to any gene: 8. The CDR3 nucleotides are TGTGCCACCAGCGCCTCCCTAGCGGGACTCACCGGGGAGCTGTTTTTT. It yields the protein CATSASLAGLTGELFF. The complete variable domain, with remaining parts taken from reference TRBV15 and TRBJ2-2, reads DAMVIQNPRYQVTQFGKPVTLSCSQTLNHNVMYWYQQKSSQAPKLLFHYYDKDFNNEADTPDNFQSRRPNTSFCFLDIRSPGLGDTAMYLCATSASLAGLTGELFFGEGSRLTVL.

V is TRBV29-1 and J is TRBJ1-5; 9 bases are a match to TRBD1. The CDR3 extends over 14 amino acids. The trim removed 3 bases at V and 9 bases at J, leaving 9 bases unmatched. From germline, CDR1 is SQVTM and CDR2 ANQGSEA. The CDR3 loop reads CSVETGTGMRPQHF. In DNA, the CDR3 is TGCAGCGTTGAGACCGGGACAGGGATGCGGCCCCAGCATTTT.

This clonotype was seen a few times. The chain links TRBV5-8 to TRBJ2-5, with 13 bases lining up with TRBD2. The CDR3 sequence is 16 residues long. The V gene's germline CDR1 is SGHTS and CDR2 YDEGEE. Trimming at V came to 0 bases and at J to 5 bases, leaving 4 bases not matched to a gene. DNA of the CDR3: TGTGCCAGCAGCTTGGCCGGGACTAGCGGGACGGAGACCCAGTACTTC. Translating gives CASSLAGTSGTETQYF.

J is TRBJ1-5 and V is TRBV7-2; TRBD1 aligns across 9 bases. Per the germline V gene, CDR1 is SGHTA and CDR2 is FQGNSA. V lost 0 bases, J lost 4 bases, and 4 bases stayed unmatched. The CDR3 extends over 16 amino acids. The DNA of the CDR3 is TGTGCCAGCAGCTTAGCCTCGGACAGGGGAAATCAGCCCCAGCATTTT. Its translation is CASSLASDRGNQPQHF.

In this sample, this clonotype turned up a few times. The rearrangement uses TRBV25-1 and TRBJ2-3, with 7 nucleotides matching TRBD1. The CDR3 is 15 amino acids. The V gene's germline CDR1 is MGHDK and CDR2 SYGVNS. Trimming removed 6 bases from V and 1 base from J; junction bases left unmatched: 7. The CDR3 coding sequence is TGTGCCAGCAGGACGGGACAGACCGGCACAGATACGCAGTATTTT. Translated, it gives CASRTGQTGTDTQYF.

This clonotype was observed at least ten times. The rearrangement links TRBV10-3 to TRBJ2-7, with a possible D match to TRBD2 (5 bases). With 4 bases removed from V and 0 bases from J, the gap between germline ends came to 13 bases. Germline values: CDR1 ENHRY, CDR2 SYGVKD. The CDR3 contains 15 residues. The CDR3 DNA sequence: TGTGCCATCAGTGGAGGGCAACCTTCCTCCTACGAGCAGTACTTC. Encoded protein: CAISGGQPSSYEQYF.

V usage is TRBV15 and J usage is TRBJ2-5; no clear D gene. V was clipped by 1 base and J by 3 bases, with 6 bases between them. The CDR3 has 13 amino acids. CDR1 and CDR2 (germline): LNHNV, YYDKDF (reference sequence). The CDR3 region is CATSRVSEETQYF. For the CDR3, the DNA is TGTGCCACCAGCAGAGTCTCTGAAGAGACCCAGTACTTC. The full variable domain, in which reference TRBV15 and TRBJ2-5 provide the parts outside the CDR3, is DAMVIQNPRYQVTQFGKPVTLSCSQTLNHNVMYWYQQKSSQAPKLLFHYYDKDFNNEADTPDNFQSRRPNTSFCFLDIRSPGLGDTAMYLCATSRVSEETQYFGPGTRLLVL.

The chain combines TRBV7-9 with TRBJ2-3, with 8 bases fitting TRBD2. Germline CDR1 SEHNR, CDR2 FQNEAQ (reference sequence). The CDR3 loop spans 15 amino acids. The ends lost 5 bases at V and 2 bases at J; junction bases unmatched: 6. CDR3 protein: CASSHIAGITDTQYF. The CDR3 DNA is TGTGCCAGCAGCCACATAGCGGGAATCACAGATACGCAGTATTTT.

The rearrangement links TRBV7-2 to TRBJ2-5, with D unclear. Deletions cut 5 bases from V and 0 bases from J, with 16 bases between. The CDR3 consists of 16 residues. Germline V gene sequence: CDR1 SGHTA, CDR2 FQGNSA. The CDR3 spells CASSPRGPLYQETQYF. CDR3 coding DNA: TGTGCCAGCAGCCCTCGCGGTCCCTTGTACCAAGAGACCCAGTACTTC.

This clonotype was observed a handful of times. The J gene is TRBJ2-3, the V gene TRBV7-2; tentatively, D is TRBD1 (5 bases). V gave up 5 bases and J gave up 3 bases, with 18 bases separating them. The germline V gene encodes CDR1 SGHTA and CDR2 FQGNSA. The CDR3 consists of 16 residues. CDR3 region: CASSPALAGRTDTQYF. CDR3 DNA sequence: TGTGCCAGCAGCCCCGCCTTGGCAGGGCGGACAGATACGCAGTATTTT.

The rearrangement links TRBV2 to TRBJ2-2; TRBD2 might be the D (5 bases). V lost 6 bases, J lost 5 bases, and 10 bases lay in between. The CDR3 covers 13 residues. The germline V gene has CDR1 SNHLY and CDR2 FYNNEI. The DNA for the CDR3 is TGTGCCAGCAGCTTATGGGAGACCGGGGAGCTGTTTTTT. As protein: CASSLWETGELFF.

This chain joins TRBV27 and TRBJ2-2, with D possibly TRBD2 on 7 matching bases. The germline V gene encodes CDR1 MNHEY and CDR2 SMNVEV (reference sequence). V was pared by 5 bases and J by 1 base, with 20 bases between. This CDR3 comprises 18 residues. In DNA, the CDR3 is TGTGCCAGCAGTCCCATAAGGGGGGGGCTTAGGAACACCGGGGAGCTGTTTTTT. As protein: CASSPIRGGLRNTGELFF.